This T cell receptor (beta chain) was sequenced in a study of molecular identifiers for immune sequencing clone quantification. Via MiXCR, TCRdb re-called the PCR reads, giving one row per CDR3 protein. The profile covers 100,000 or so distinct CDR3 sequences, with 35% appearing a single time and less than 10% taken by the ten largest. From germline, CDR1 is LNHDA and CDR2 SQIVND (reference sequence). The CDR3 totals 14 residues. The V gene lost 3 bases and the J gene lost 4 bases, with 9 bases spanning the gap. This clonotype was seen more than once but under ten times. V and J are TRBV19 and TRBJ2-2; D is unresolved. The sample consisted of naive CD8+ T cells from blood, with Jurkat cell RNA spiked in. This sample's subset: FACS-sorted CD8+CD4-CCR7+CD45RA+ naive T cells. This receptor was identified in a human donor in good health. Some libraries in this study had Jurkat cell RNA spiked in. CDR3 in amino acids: CASSILPSTGELFF. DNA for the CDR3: TGTGCCAGTAGTATTCTGCCTTCCACCGGGGAGCTGTTTTTT.